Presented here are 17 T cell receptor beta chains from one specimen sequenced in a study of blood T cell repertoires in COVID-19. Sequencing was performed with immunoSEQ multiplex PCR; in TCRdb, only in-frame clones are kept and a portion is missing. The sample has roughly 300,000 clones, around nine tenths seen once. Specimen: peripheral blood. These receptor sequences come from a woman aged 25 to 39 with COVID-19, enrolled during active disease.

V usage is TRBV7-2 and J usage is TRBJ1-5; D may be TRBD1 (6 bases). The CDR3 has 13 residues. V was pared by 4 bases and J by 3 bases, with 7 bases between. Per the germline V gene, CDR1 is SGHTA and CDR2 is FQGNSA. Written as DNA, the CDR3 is TGTGCCAGCAGCTACAGGGACAATCAGCCCCAGCATTTT. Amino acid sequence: CASSYRDNQPQHF.

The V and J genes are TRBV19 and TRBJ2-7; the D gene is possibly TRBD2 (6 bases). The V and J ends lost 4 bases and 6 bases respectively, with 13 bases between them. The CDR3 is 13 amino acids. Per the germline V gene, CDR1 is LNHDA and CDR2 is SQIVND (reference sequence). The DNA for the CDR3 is TGTGCCAGTAGTAATTTGGAGGGGAGCGAGCAGTACGTC. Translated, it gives CASSNLEGSEQYV.

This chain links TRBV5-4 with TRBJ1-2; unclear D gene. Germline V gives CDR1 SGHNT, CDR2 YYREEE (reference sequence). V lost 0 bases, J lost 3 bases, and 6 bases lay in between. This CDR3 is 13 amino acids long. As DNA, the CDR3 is TGTGCCAGCAGCTTGGGCAACTACTATGGCTACACCTTC. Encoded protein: CASSLGNYYGYTF.

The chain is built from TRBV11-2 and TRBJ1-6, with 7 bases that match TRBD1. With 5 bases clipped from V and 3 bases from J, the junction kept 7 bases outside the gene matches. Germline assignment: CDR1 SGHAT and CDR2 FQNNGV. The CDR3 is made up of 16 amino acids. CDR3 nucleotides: TGTGCCAGCAGCCATTCGACAGGGTTCTATAATTCACCCCTCCACTTT. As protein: CASSHSTGFYNSPLHF.

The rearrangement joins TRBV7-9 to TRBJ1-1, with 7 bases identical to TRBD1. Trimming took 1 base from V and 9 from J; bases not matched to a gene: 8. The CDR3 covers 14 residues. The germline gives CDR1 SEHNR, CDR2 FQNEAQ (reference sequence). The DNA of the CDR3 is TGTGCCAGCAGCTTAGGACCCCGGGGACAGAAAGCTTTCTTT. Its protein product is CASSLGPRGQKAFF.

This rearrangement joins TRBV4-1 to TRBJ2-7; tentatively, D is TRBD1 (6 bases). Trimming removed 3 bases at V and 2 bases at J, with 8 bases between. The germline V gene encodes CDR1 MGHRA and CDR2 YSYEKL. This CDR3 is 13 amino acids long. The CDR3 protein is CASSHGQPYEQYF. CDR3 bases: TGCGCCAGCAGCCATGGACAGCCCTACGAGCAGTACTTC.

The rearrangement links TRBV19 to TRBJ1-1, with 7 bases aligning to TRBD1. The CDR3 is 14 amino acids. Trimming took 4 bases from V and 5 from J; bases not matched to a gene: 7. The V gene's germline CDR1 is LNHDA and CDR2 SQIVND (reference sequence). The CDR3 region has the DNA TGTGCCAGTAGTACTACAGGGGCTAGGACTGAAGCTTTCTTT. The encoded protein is CASSTTGARTEAFF.

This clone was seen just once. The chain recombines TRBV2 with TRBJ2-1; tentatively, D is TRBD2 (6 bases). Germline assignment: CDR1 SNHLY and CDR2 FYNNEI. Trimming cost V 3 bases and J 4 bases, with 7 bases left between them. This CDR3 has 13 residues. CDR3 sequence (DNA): TGTGCCAGCAGTGAGCTAGCGTACAATGAGCAGTTCTTC. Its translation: CASSELAYNEQFF.

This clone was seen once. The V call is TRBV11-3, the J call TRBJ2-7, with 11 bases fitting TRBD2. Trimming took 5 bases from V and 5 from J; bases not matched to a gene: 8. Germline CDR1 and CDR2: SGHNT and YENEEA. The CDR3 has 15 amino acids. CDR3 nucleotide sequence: TGTGCCAGCAGCCCACGACTAGCGGGAAATGACGAGCAGTACTTC. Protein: CASSPRLAGNDEQYF.

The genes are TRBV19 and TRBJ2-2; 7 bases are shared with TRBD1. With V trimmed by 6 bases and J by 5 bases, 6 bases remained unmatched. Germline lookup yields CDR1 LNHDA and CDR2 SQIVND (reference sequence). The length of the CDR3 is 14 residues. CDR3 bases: TGTGCCAGTAGAACAACAGGGGAGACCGGGGAGCTGTTTTTT. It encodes CASRTTGETGELFF.

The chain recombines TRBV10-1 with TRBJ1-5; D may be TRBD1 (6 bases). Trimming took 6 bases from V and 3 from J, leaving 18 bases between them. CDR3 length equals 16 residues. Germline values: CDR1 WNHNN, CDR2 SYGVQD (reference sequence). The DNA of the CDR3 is TGCGCCAGCAGCGCGCCGGACAGCTCAAACAATCAGCCCCAGCATTTT. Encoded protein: CASSAPDSSNNQPQHF.

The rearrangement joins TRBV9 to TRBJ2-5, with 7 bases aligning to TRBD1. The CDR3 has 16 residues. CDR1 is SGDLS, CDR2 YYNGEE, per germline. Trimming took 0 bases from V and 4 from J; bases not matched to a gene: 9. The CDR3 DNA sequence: TGTGCCAGCAGCGTAGACCCGGACAGGTTAGGAGAGACCCAGTACTTC. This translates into CASSVDPDRLGETQYF.

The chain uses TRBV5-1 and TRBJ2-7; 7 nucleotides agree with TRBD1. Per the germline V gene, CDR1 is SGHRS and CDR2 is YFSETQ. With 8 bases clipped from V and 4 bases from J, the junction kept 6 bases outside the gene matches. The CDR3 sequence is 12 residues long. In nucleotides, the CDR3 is TGCGCCAGGAACAGGGGTTTATACGAGCAGTACGTC. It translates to CARNRGLYEQYV.

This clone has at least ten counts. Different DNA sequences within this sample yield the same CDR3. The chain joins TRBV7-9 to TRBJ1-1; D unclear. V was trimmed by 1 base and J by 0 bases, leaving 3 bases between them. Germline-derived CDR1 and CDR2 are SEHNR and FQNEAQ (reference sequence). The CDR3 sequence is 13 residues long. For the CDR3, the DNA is TGTGCCAGCAGCTTAGACATGAACACTGAAGCTTTCTTT. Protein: CASSLDMNTEAFF.

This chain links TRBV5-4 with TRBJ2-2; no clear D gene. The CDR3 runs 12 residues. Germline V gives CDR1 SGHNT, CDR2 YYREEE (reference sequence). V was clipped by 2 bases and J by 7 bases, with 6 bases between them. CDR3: CASSLEFGELFF. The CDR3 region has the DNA TGTGCCAGCAGCTTAGAGTTCGGGGAGCTGTTTTTT.

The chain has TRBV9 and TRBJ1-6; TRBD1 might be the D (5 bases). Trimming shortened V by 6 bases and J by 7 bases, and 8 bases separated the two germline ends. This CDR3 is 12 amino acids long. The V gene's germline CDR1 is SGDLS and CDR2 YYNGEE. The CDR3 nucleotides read TGTGCCAGCAATCAGGGAAATTCACCCCTCCACTTT. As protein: CASNQGNSPLHF.

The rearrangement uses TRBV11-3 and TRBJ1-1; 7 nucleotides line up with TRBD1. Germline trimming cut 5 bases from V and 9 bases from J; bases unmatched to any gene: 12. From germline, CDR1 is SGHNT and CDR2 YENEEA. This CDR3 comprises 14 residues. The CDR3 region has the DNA TGTGCCAGCAGCGGAGACAGGGCAGTAGTAAAAGCTTTCTTT. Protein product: CASSGDRAVVKAFF.